This entry is about one T cell receptor (beta chain). The antigen remains unidentified. Next came a second PCR, run for roughly 6 to 11 cycles, which used a sample-barcoded 5' primer along with a J-beta primer mix. With 12 random nucleotides, a template-switch adaptor tagged each individual cDNA molecule. All samples yielded 3 million or more CDR3-containing paired-end reads. Via MiXCR, TCRdb re-called the 5' RACE reads, giving one row per CDR3 protein. This table has around 1,700,000 distinct CDR3 sequences, 28% appearing once. CDR1 SGHRS and CDR2 YFSETQ come from the germline V gene. V lost 6 bases, J lost 5 bases, and 11 bases stayed unmatched. The CDR3 totals 15 residues. This entry is derived from a study of blood T cells in healthy people across ages. Notes on the study in general: Considered underestimates were the diversity estimates obtained from one million T cells.

The origin of this receptor is a woman between 25 and 40 years old in good health. The sample consisted of blood. This chain connects TRBV5-1 to TRBJ2-1, with 7 bases matching TRBD1. The CDR3 is CASKLFRDSDNEQFF. The CDR3 DNA reads TGCGCCAGCAAGCTATTCCGGGACAGCGACAATGAGCAGTTCTTC.